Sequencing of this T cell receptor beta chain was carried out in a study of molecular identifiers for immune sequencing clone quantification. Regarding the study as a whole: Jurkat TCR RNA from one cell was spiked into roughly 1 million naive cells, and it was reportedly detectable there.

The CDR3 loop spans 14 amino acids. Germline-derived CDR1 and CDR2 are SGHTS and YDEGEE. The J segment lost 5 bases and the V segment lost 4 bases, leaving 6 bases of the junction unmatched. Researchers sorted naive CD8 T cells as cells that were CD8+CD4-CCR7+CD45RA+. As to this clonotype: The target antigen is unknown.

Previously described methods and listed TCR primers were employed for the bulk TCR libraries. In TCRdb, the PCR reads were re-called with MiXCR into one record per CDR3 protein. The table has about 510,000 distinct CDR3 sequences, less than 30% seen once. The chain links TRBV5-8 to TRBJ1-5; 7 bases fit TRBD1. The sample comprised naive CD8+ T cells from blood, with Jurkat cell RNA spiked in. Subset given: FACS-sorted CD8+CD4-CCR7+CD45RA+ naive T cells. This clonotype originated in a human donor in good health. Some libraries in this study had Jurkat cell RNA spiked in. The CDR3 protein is CASSLRQGHQPQHF. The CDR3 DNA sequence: TGTGCCAGCAGCCTAAGACAGGGTCATCAGCCCCAGCATTTT.